This TCR beta chain was sequenced during a study of spatial heterogeneity in lung cancer. Unmatched junction bases numbered 11, after V lost 10 bases and J lost 1 base. Looked up from germline, CDR1 is ENHRY and CDR2 is SYGVKD. The CDR3 length is 18 residues. This clonotype was counted between two and nine times. Time point denoted: blood at routine non-recurrence follow-up after resection. Sequencing was performed on whole RNA extracted from tumor and nontumor lung tissue, or from frozen PBMC, and the material was left unsorted. Every molecule of TCR cDNA had its own unique molecular identifier. TCRdb re-derived calls from the 5' RACE reads in MiXCR, one entry per CDR3 protein. The profile shows about 120,000 distinct CDR3 sequences, more than 9% of them singletons.

This receptor was identified in a male donor with early-stage non-small cell lung cancer. The chain couples TRBV10-3 to TRBJ1-6; 12 nucleotides line up with TRBD1. The sample was PBMCs, taken at follow-up. In DNA, the CDR3 is TGTGCCACGAGACTCGGGACAGGGGGCAGGTCCTATAATTCACCCCTCCACTTT. Its protein product is CATRLGTGGRSYNSPLHF.